Listed below are T cell receptor beta chains from one sample, sequenced in a study of graft-versus-host responses after intestinal transplantation. Clones were read by immunoSEQ multiplex PCR, and TCRdb kept only the in-frame ones, dropping some. The sample lists around 97,000 clones; approximately 94% were seen once. No antigens are known for them. This material consisted of unstimulated CD8+ T cells sorted from spleen or lymph node cells, taken before intestinal transplant. The origin of the receptors is a human donor who received an intestinal transplant. Each CDR3 is given with its conserved first and last residue. For some rows the clone size is stated as once, few or many, or as a class when expanded; others skip it.

V gene,J gene,clone size,CDR3 protein
TRBV2,TRBJ1-5,-,CASSETYQPQHF
TRBV27,TRBJ2-7,-,CASSRPQGEQYF
TRBV20-1,TRBJ2-1,few,CSARGGNEQFF
TRBV6-5,TRBJ1-1,-,CASSLDSRNTEAFF
TRBV7-9,TRBJ2-1,-,CASSSPGSLYNEQFF
TRBV11-2,TRBJ1-2,-,CASSPDDDRENYGYTF
TRBV29-1,TRBJ2-5,-,CSVEDLGTSGETQYF
TRBV28,TRBJ1-1,-,CAIKPSGTGGKNTEAFF
TRBV11-2,TRBJ1-1,-,CASSLYSHGGNSGTEAFF
TRBV5-7,TRBJ2-5,-,CASSYPGTQETQYF
TRBV4-1,TRBJ1-6,-,CASSQASLEYSPLHF
TRBV19,TRBJ1-1,-,CASSQLGGNTEAFF
TRBV4-1,TRBJ1-2,-,CASNRGGADGYTF
TRBV7-2,TRBJ2-7,-,CASSSSPTYEQYF
TRBV11-3,TRBJ2-7,-,CASSLVFEGARDEQYF
TRBV11-2,TRBJ1-4,-,CASSLGEKLFF
TRBV15,TRBJ2-1,-,CATMKRGGYEQFF
TRBV30,TRBJ1-1,-,CAWSTGVGDTEAFF
TRBV10-2,TRBJ2-1,-,CASSTSGGYNEQFF
TRBV6-1,-,-,CASSGFSGGPSTSLYEQYF
TRBV7-8,TRBJ2-4,-,CASSLNPPPPSIQYF
TRBV6-5,TRBJ2-3,-,CASSDRDRYTDTQYF
TRBV11-3,TRBJ2-7,-,CASSLRGQDEQYF
TRBV6-6,TRBJ2-1,-,CPFRRGDGEQFF
TRBV19,TRBJ1-2,once,CATEEGGGYTF
TRBV29-1,TRBJ1-1,-,CSVGQGSEVWHENTEAFF
TRBV5-1,TRBJ2-2,-,CASSLEGTGELFF
TRBV7-9,TRBJ2-1,-,CASSSTVAGPGEQFF
TRBV5-4,TRBJ1-3,few,CASSLSGMRNTIYF
TRBV29-1,TRBJ1-1,-,CSVTREEGAFF
TRBV15,TRBJ2-7,-,CATSSQRGLSYEQYF
TRBV30,TRBJ1-1,-,CAWKGRSVEAFF
TRBV5-6,TRBJ2-3,-,CASSGLGQNSDTQYF
TRBV2,TRBJ1-1,-,CAREERMNTEAFF
TRBV14,TRBJ2-5,-,CASSQVGVVPWETQYF
TRBV6-5,TRBJ1-2,-,CASSYSPRTDGYTF
TRBV7-9,TRBJ2-1,once,CASSLSGGINEQFF
TRBV27,TRBJ1-1,-,CASKDFNTEAFF
TRBV5-4,TRBJ2-7,-,CASSLVSQGAYEQYF
TRBV4-1,TRBJ1-1,once,CASRGAGTGGPEAFF
TRBV11-2,TRBJ1-2,-,CASSFGAGGRNYGYTF
TRBV18,TRBJ2-7,-,CASSLGTVLPEGEQYF
TRBV6-4,TRBJ2-7,-,CASNPTTGVYEQYF
TRBV10-2,TRBJ2-5,-,CASSELGPPKNF
TRBV15,TRBJ2-1,-,CATSRDIASNEQFF
TRBV6-5,TRBJ2-2,-,CASSYVRDTGELFF
TRBV7-8,TRBJ2-1,-,CASSLGRGALSSYNEQFF
TRBV27,TRBJ2-2,-,CASTPRPSAGELFF
TRBV5-6,TRBJ1-1,-,CASSFGQGTEAFF
TRBV7-6,TRBJ2-7,-,CASSPGPGQGGYEQYF
TRBV7-9,TRBJ1-6,-,CASSLGGRDSPLHF
TRBV2,TRBJ1-1,-,CASSENSWSEAFF
TRBV5-1,TRBJ2-1,-,CASMTGGGGLMGSYNEQFF
TRBV9,TRBJ2-5,-,CASSWTGGVETQYF
TRBV27,TRBJ2-1,-,CASSLSNLGLAGGDHPINEQFF
TRBV27,TRBJ2-1,-,CASSLGAPSYNEQFF
TRBV27,TRBJ2-2,-,CASSSNQGAPGELFF
TRBV10-2,TRBJ1-2,few,CASSESRGIYGYTF
TRBV11-2,TRBJ1-2,-,CASSFTGGLGYTF